These T cell receptor beta chains were read from a single sample in a study of shared clonotypes between healthy human individuals. Libraries were prepared by immunoSEQ multiplex PCR; TCRdb keeps only in-frame clonotypes and omits some of them. The repertoire holds millions of clones, with under 95% as singletons. The sample comprised naive CD8+ T cells from PBMCs. The receptor source for this set is a man aged 18 to 30 in good health. Some clones in this sample may be carry-over from other donors' samples. CDR3s include the opening cysteine and the closing phenylalanine or tryptophan. The D gene is left open where the match is weak. The size field is filled for only some rows; it gives once, few, many or a size class.

clone_size	j_call	v_call	d_call	cdr3_aa	cdr3_nt
once	TRBJ2-7	TRBV9	.	CASSVSGTSSYEQYF	TGTGCCAGCAGCGTTAGTGGGACATCTTCCTACGAGCAGTACTTC
.	TRBJ2-4	TRBV7-9	.	CASSLDRNIQYF	TGTGCCAGCAGCTTAGATCGGAACATTCAGTACTTC
.	TRBJ1-2	TRBV9	.	CASSEGEQPDGYTF	TGTGCCAGCAGCGAAGGGGAGCAGCCCGATGGCTACACCTTC
.	TRBJ2-1	TRBV28	TRBD2	CASSSPSGRIHEQFF	TGTGCCAGCAGTTCTCCTAGCGGGAGGATCCATGAGCAGTTCTTC
.	TRBJ1-5	TRBV2	.	CASSSLRTAYQPQHF	TGTGCCAGCAGTTCGTTGCGGACAGCTTATCAGCCCCAGCATTTT
.	TRBJ1-4	TRBV5-5	.	CASSPGWAATNEKLFF	TGTGCCAGCAGCCCCGGTTGGGCAGCAACTAATGAAAAACTGTTTTTT
.	TRBJ2-7	TRBV13	.	CASSLGGSPEQYF	TGTGCCAGCAGCTTAGGCGGGAGTCCCGAGCAGTACTTC
.	TRBJ2-1	TRBV5-8	TRBD2	CASSLSSGRLLEQFF	TGTGCCAGCAGCTTGTCCAGCGGGAGACTTTTGGAGCAGTTCTTC
.	TRBJ1-2	TRBV30	.	CAWSEPPEAHTF	TGTGCCTGGAGTGAACCCCCCGAGGCCCACACCTTC
.	TRBJ2-7	TRBV6-1	.	CASSEGSGTDYEQYF	TGTGCCAGCAGTGAGGGGAGCGGGACAGACTACGAGCAGTACTTC
.	TRBJ2-2	TRBV7-6	.	CASSLGRNTGELFF	TGTGCCAGCAGCTTAGGGAGGAACACCGGGGAGCTGTTTTTT
few	TRBJ2-3	TRBV5-6	.	CASSTSSTDTQYF	TGTGCCAGCAGCACATCTAGCACAGATACGCAGTATTTT
.	TRBJ2-7	TRBV7-8	.	CASSPRTPTYEQYF	TGTGCCAGCAGCCCGAGGACACCTACGTACGAGCAGTACTTC
.	TRBJ2-7	TRBV27	.	CASSWGGPPYEQYF	TGTGCCAGCAGCTGGGGAGGACCCCCCTACGAGCAGTACTTC
.	TRBJ2-1	TRBV4-3	TRBD2	CASSRNSGPYNEQFF	TGCGCCAGCAGCCGCAATAGCGGGCCTTACAATGAGCAGTTCTTC
.	TRBJ1-1	TRBV6-5	.	CASSRQLNTEAFF	TGTGCCAGCAGTAGACAGCTGAACACTGAAGCTTTCTTT
once	TRBJ2-1	TRBV28	TRBD2	CASSPGLAGGPYNEQFF	TGTGCCAGCAGCCCAGGACTAGCGGGAGGGCCCTACAATGAGCAGTTCTTC
.	TRBJ2-7	TRBV5-6	.	CASSRGGGEQYF	TGTGCCAGCAGCAGGGGTGGCGGCGAGCAGTACTTC
.	TRBJ2-7	TRBV4-1	.	CASRRTVTSGEQYF	TGCGCCAGCAGACGGACAGTAACTTCTGGGGAGCAGTACTTC
.	TRBJ1-2	TRBV4-1	TRBD1	CASSHPGQGLENTF	TGCGCCAGCAGCCATCCGGGACAGGGTTTGGAGAACACCTTC
.	TRBJ2-2	TRBV11-2	.	CASRRPNTGELFF	TGTGCCAGCAGGCGGCCGAACACCGGGGAGCTGTTTTTT
.	TRBJ1-1	TRBV13	.	CASSLGDNTEAFF	TGTGCCAGCAGCTTAGGGGACAACACTGAAGCTTTCTTT
.	TRBJ2-7	TRBV27	.	CASSFPGNEQYF	TGTGCCAGCAGTTTCCCGGGGAACGAGCAGTACTTC
.	TRBJ2-4	TRBV6-5	TRBD2	CASSYSRAGGNIQYF	TGTGCCAGCAGTTACTCACGAGCGGGAGGGAACATTCAGTACTTC
once	TRBJ2-1	TRBV6-1	TRBD1	CASSPLDRDNEQFF	TGTGCCAGCTCTCCCCTTGACAGGGACAATGAGCAGTTCTTC
.	TRBJ2-7	TRBV2	TRBD2	CASKTGTRNHEQYF	TGTGCCAGCAAGACCGGGACTAGAAACCACGAGCAGTACTTC
.	TRBJ1-1	TRBV19	TRBD1	CASSTDRGPFQVNTEAFF	TGTGCCAGTAGTACGGACAGGGGGCCCTTCCAGGTGAACACTGAAGCTTTCTTT
.	TRBJ2-7	TRBV6-6	TRBD2	CASSLGLAEYYEQYF	TGTGCCAGCAGTTTGGGACTAGCGGAGTACTACGAGCAGTACTTC
.	TRBJ2-1	TRBV9	.	CASSVDVGEQFF	TGTGCCAGCAGCGTAGACGTAGGTGAGCAGTTCTTC
.	TRBJ1-2	TRBV19	.	CASSESDWGSYGYTF	TGTGCCAGTAGTGAATCCGACTGGGGGAGCTATGGCTACACCTTC
.	TRBJ1-5	TRBV27	.	CASGGRGTMEPQHF	TGTGCCAGCGGGGGTCGGGGGACTATGGAGCCCCAGCATTTT
.	TRBJ1-1	TRBV19	.	CASSIRIWTEAFF	TGTGCCAGTAGTATACGGATTTGGACTGAAGCTTTCTTT
.	TRBJ2-1	TRBV5-1	.	CASSFPSRRGDNEQFF	TGCGCCAGCAGCTTCCCGAGCAGGCGGGGCGATAATGAGCAGTTCTTC
once	TRBJ1-2	TRBV6-5	.	CASSYSDRLNYGYTF	TGTGCCAGCAGTTACTCGGACAGACTAAACTATGGCTACACCTTC
.	TRBJ2-3	TRBV4-1	.	CASSQAPTDSTDTQYF	TGCGCCAGCAGCCAAGCCCCGACCGATAGCACAGATACGCAGTATTTT
.	TRBJ2-3	TRBV6-4	TRBD2	CASSLAGGSDTQYF	TGTGCCAGCAGTTTAGCGGGAGGGTCAGATACGCAGTATTTT
.	TRBJ1-1	TRBV7-8	.	CASSLGGPNEAFF	TGTGCCAGCAGCTTAGGGGGCCCAAATGAAGCTTTCTTT
.	TRBJ2-5	TRBV27	TRBD2	CASSFTLAGGETQYF	TGTGCCAGCAGCTTCACACTAGCGGGAGGAGAGACCCAGTACTTC
.	TRBJ1-1	TRBV7-9	.	CASSLALGQAFF	TGTGCCAGCAGCTTAGCCTTGGGCCAAGCTTTCTTT
.	TRBJ2-7	TRBV29-1	.	CSVLGWTQDTYEQYF	TGCAGCGTGCTTGGATGGACTCAAGACACCTACGAGCAGTACTTC
once	TRBJ2-1	TRBV9	TRBD2	CASTSGRGSSYNEQFF	TGTGCCAGCACTAGCGGGAGGGGGAGCTCCTACAATGAGCAGTTCTTC
.	TRBJ1-4	TRBV5-8	TRBD1	CASSYAGTGDEKLFF	TGTGCCAGCAGCTATGCCGGGACAGGGGACGAAAAACTGTTTTTT
.	TRBJ2-3	TRBV7-9	.	CASSSGGQDTQYF	TGTGCCAGCAGCTCAGGAGGACAAGATACGCAGTATTTT
.	TRBJ1-4	TRBV27	.	CASRLDEKLFF	TGTGCCAGCAGGTTGGATGAAAAACTGTTTTTT
.	TRBJ2-7	TRBV28	TRBD2	CATMAIREGLEQYF	TGTGCCACCATGGCCATTCGGGAGGGCCTCGAGCAGTACTTC
once	TRBJ1-2	TRBV7-2	TRBD1	CASSRATGGYGYTF	TGTGCCAGCAGCCGCGCGACAGGGGGCTATGGCTACACCTTC
.	TRBJ2-2	TRBV7-3	.	CASSLSIQGRNTGELFF	TGTGCCAGCAGCTTATCAATTCAGGGGAGAAACACCGGGGAGCTGTTTTTT
.	TRBJ2-2	TRBV12-5	.	CASGLVQTGELFF	TGTGCTAGTGGTTTGGTACAAACCGGGGAGCTGTTTTTT
.	TRBJ2-1	TRBV14	.	CASSQTGTEGEQFF	TGTGCCAGCAGCCAAACCGGGACCGAGGGTGAGCAGTTCTTC
once	TRBJ2-3	TRBV2	TRBD2	CASSEPSGSTDTQYF	TGTGCCAGCAGTGAACCTAGCGGGAGCACAGATACGCAGTATTTT
.	TRBJ2-4	TRBV9	.	CASSDSGGKNIQYF	TGTGCCAGCAGCGACTCCGGTGGCAAAAACATTCAGTACTTC
.	TRBJ1-1	TRBV28	.	CASSFGGTEAFF	TGTGCCAGCAGTTTCGGTGGAACTGAAGCTTTCTTT
.	TRBJ2-1	TRBV7-9	TRBD1	CASSPRDRSFNEQFF	TGTGCCAGCAGCCCGAGGGACAGGAGCTTCAATGAGCAGTTCTTC
.	TRBJ1-2	TRBV7-9	.	CASSGWGDPNYGYTF	TGTGCCAGCAGCGGCTGGGGGGACCCTAACTATGGCTACACCTTC
.	TRBJ1-5	TRBV27	TRBD1	CASSPTRGGGQPQHF	TGTGCCAGCAGTCCTACCCGAGGGGGCGGTCAGCCCCAGCATTTT
few	TRBJ1-1	TRBV5-1	.	CASSLKQGPSPGTEAFF	TGCGCCAGCAGCTTGAAACAGGGACCATCGCCGGGCACTGAAGCTTTCTTT
.	TRBJ1-1	TRBV7-9	.	CASSFPPTGGTEAFF	TGTGCCAGCAGCTTTCCCCCAACCGGAGGGACTGAAGCTTTCTTT
.	TRBJ2-2	TRBV19	.	CASSTDTGELFF	TGTGCCAGTAGCACAGACACCGGGGAGCTGTTTTTT
once	TRBJ1-2	TRBV6-1	.	CASSEGDGPPYGYTF	TGTGCCAGCAGTGAAGGGGATGGTCCTCCCTATGGCTACACCTTC